A single sample is the source of the 8 T cell receptor beta chains below, sequenced in a study of T-cell memory formation after mild COVID-19. Each CDR3 protein gets one entry after TCRdb re-called the 5' RACE reads with MiXCR. In the table there are approximately 300,000 distinct CDR3 sequences, more than 15% of which are singletons. Sequenced material: PBMCs or a T cell subset sorted from them (not recorded which). The receptors were sampled from a man in his late teens or twenties who had mild COVID-19 (a few samples of this study predate the infection). Cell type and time point are not known.

The rearrangement uses TRBV24-1 and TRBJ2-1, with TRBD2 as a possible D gene (5 bases). Trimming left V 0 bases short and J 0 bases short, with 8 bases between. CDR3 length equals 16 residues. Germline loops: CDR1 KGHDR, CDR2 SFDVKD. The CDR3 bases are TGTGCCACCAGTGATTTGTCGGGGAGCTCCTACAATGAGCAGTTCTTC. It encodes CATSDLSGSSYNEQFF.

In this sample, this clonotype turned up many times. J is TRBJ2-3 and V is TRBV5-5, with D perhaps matching TRBD2 (6 bases). This CDR3 has 14 residues. Germline V lookup: CDR1 SGHKS, CDR2 YYEKEE (reference sequence). The ends were cut back, 8 bases at V and 6 bases at J, with 19 bases in the middle. CDR3 bases: TGTGCCAGTCGATCGACTAGTCAGGCGGATACGCAGTATTTT. It is translated as CASRSTSQADTQYF.

The chain has TRBV4-1 and TRBJ2-2; D is unclear. In germline, CDR1 is MGHRA, CDR2 YSYEKL. Trimming took off 0 bases at V and 1 base at J, with 3 bases between the two ends. The CDR3 totals 14 residues. CDR3 amino acids: CASSQEVNTGELFF. CDR3 DNA sequence: TGCGCCAGCAGCCAAGAAGTGAACACCGGGGAGCTGTTTTTT.

This chain uses TRBV20-1 with TRBJ1-4; D call uncertain. Germline loops: CDR1 DFQATT, CDR2 SNEGSKA (reference sequence). Trimming took 4 bases from V and 0 from J, leaving 15 bases between them. There are 16 residues in the CDR3. Here the CDR3 reads CSAISPYTATNEKLFF. For the CDR3, the DNA is TGCAGTGCTATATCCCCTTACACCGCAACTAATGAAAAACTGTTTTTT.

At least ten counts were recorded for this clonotype. V is TRBV20-1 and J is TRBJ2-1; D could derive from TRBD1 or TRBD2 (6 bases each). The CDR3 sequence is 15 residues long. Germline loops: CDR1 DFQATT, CDR2 SNEGSKA (reference sequence). Trimming removed 5 bases at V and 3 bases at J, with 17 bases between. The chain's CDR3 is CSALGGISLYNEQFF. The CDR3 DNA sequence: TGCAGTGCTCTGGGGGGCATCTCACTCTACAATGAGCAGTTCTTC.

V and J are TRBV4-1 and TRBJ2-7; TRBD1 or TRBD2 may be the D gene (5 bases each). This CDR3 comprises 14 residues. V was pared by 1 base and J by 3 bases, with 10 bases between. Germline lookup yields CDR1 MGHRA and CDR2 YSYEKL. CDR3 bases: TGCGCCAGCAGCCAAGTGGGACCGAACTACGAGCAGTACTTC. It translates to CASSQVGPNYEQYF.

As regards this clonotype: The junction shows a germline mismatch at one end, possibly a read error. The CDR3 spells CASEPQPQHF. In DNA form, the CDR3 reads TGTGCCAGCGAACCTCAGCCACAGCATTTT. The chain links TRBV28 to TRBJ1-5; D remains unclear. Germline V gene sequence: CDR1 MDHEN, CDR2 SYDVKM. This CDR3 is built from 10 residues. Looking up the rest from reference TRBV28 and TRBJ1-5 gives the full variable domain: DVKVTQSSRYLVKRTGEKVFLECVQDMDHENMFWYRQDPGLGLRLIYFSYDVKMKEKGDIPEGYSVSREKKERFSLILESASTNQTSMYLCASEPQPQHFGDGTRLSIL.

This chain links TRBV5-1 with TRBJ1-5, with D perhaps TRBD1 (6 bases). The CDR3 runs 15 residues. Trimming stripped 4 bases from V and 4 bases from J, with 15 bases between. In germline, CDR1 is SGHRS, CDR2 YFSETQ. The CDR3 loop is CASSLDSGSNQPQHF. CDR3 DNA: TGCGCCAGCAGCCTGGACAGCGGGTCGAATCAGCCCCAGCATTTT.